This TCR beta chain came from a study of cytomegalovirus exposure and HLA in healthy donors. Across the study: In terms of ancestry, the Caucasian-associated cluster contained about 80% of the roughly 360 genotyped donors.

With respect to this clone: Its antigen is undetermined.

The primer mix had 60 Vbeta and 13 Jbeta primers. TCRdb's copy holds only in-frame clones and misses some; the assay was immunoSEQ multiplex PCR. The table has fewer than 130,000 clones, 70% seen once. Notes on the study in general: Both high specificity and high sensitivity reportedly marked the classifier's diagnosis of cytomegalovirus status. Most subjects had HLA-A and HLA-B alleles reportedly predicted accurately by TCR beta sequences. As a later analysis showed, a missense DCLRE1C variant was linked to trimming of TCR beta V- and J-genes.

The TCR sequence derives from a man between 40 and 49 years old in good health and CMV-seropositive. The sequenced material came from PBMCs.

CDR3 residues: CASSLVEGHQPQHF. The CDR3 DNA is TGCGCCAGCAGCCTGGTCGAGGGTCATCAGCCCCAGCATTTT. The chain employs TRBV4-3 and TRBJ1-5; D unresolved. The CDR3 is made up of 14 amino acids. The germline V gene encodes CDR1 LGHNA and CDR2 YSLEER. Trimming shortened V by 4 bases and J by 5 bases, and 12 bases separated the two germline ends.